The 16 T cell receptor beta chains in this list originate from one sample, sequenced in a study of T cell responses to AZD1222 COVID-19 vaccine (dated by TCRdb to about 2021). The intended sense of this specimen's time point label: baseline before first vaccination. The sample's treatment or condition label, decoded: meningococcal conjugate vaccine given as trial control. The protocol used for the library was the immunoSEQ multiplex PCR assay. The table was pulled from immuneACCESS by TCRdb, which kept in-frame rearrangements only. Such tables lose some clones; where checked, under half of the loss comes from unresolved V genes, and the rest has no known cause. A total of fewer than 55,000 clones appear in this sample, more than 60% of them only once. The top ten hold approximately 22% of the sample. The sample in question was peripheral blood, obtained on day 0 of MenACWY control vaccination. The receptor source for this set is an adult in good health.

The CDR3 DNA follows: TGTGCCAGCAGCTTGGATCAGGGGCACTATGGCTACACCTTC. This codes for CASSLDQGHYGYTF. This chain connects TRBV5-6 to TRBJ1-2; TRBD1 might be the D (6 bases). V lost 0 bases to trimming and J lost 3 bases, with 9 bases between them. Germline V gives CDR1 SGHDT, CDR2 YYEEEE. The CDR3 is 14 amino acids.

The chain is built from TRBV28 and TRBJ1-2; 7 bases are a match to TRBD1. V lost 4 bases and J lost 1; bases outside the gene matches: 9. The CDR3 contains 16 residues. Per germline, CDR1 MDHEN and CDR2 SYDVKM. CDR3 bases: TGTGCCAGCAGTTCCTGGACAGGACCAATTAACTATGGCTACACCTTC. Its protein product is CASSSWTGPINYGYTF.

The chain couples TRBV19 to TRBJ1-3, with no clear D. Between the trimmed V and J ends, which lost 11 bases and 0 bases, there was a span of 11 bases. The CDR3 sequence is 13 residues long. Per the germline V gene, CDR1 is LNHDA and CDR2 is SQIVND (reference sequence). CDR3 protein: CAGKYASGNTIYF. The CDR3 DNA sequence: TGTGCCGGAAAATACGCCTCTGGAAACACCATATATTTT.

CDR3 DNA: TGTGCCACCAATCCTGGGACAGGGAAACTGTTTTTT. Its protein is CATNPGTGKLFF. The chain employs TRBV28 and TRBJ1-4; 9 bases line up with TRBD1. Germline CDR1 MDHEN, CDR2 SYDVKM. V shed 10 bases and J 11 bases; nucleotides not matched to a gene: 8. The CDR3 is 12 residues long.

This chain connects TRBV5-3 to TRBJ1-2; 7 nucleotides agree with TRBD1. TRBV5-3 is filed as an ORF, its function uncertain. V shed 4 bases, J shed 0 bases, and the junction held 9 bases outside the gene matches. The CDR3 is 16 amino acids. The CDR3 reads CARSLGGPEPNYGYTF. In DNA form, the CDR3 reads TGTGCCAGAAGCCTAGGGGGCCCTGAACCTAACTATGGCTACACCTTC.

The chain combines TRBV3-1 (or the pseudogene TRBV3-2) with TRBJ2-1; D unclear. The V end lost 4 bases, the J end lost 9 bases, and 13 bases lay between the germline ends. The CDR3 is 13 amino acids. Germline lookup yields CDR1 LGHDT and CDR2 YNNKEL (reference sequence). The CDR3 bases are TGTGCCAGCAGCCCTCGAAGTAAGGGTGAGCAGTTCTTC. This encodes CASSPRSKGEQFF.

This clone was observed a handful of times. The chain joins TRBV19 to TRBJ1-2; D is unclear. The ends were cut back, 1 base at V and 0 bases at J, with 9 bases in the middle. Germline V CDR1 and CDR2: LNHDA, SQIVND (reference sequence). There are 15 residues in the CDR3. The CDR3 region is CASSIGGRSNYGYTF. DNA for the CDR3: TGTGCCAGTAGTATAGGCGGCAGATCTAACTATGGCTACACCTTC.

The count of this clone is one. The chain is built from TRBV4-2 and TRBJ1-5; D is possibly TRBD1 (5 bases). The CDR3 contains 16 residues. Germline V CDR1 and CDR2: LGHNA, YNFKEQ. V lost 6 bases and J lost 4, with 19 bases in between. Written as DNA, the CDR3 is TGTGCCAGCAGATTTTCACTGGGGGAGGGGAATCAGCCCCAGCATTTT. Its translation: CASRFSLGEGNQPQHF.

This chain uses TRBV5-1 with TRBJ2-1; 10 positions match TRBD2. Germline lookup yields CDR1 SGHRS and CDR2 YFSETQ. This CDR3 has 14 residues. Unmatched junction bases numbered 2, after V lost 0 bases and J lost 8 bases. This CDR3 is CASSLALAGDEQFF. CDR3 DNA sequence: TGCGCCAGCAGCTTGGCCCTAGCGGGAGATGAGCAGTTCTTC.

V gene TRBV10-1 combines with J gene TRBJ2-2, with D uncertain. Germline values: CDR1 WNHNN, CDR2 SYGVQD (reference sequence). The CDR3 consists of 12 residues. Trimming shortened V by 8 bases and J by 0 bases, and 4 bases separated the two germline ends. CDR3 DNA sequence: TGCGCCAGCCGGGCGAACACCGGGGAGCTGTTTTTT. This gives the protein CASRANTGELFF.

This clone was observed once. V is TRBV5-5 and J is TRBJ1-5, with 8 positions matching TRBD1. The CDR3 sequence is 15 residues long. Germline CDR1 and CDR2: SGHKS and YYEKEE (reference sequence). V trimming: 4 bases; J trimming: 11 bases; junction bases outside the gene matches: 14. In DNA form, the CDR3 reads TGTGCCAGCAGCGGCGGACAGGGTGGGGTAGGGTCCCAGCATTTT. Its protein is CASSGGQGGVGSQHF.

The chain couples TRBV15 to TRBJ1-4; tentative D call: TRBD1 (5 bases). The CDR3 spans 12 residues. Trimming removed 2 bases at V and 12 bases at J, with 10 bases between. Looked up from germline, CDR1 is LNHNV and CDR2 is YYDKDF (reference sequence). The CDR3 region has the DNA TGTGCCACCAGCAGATCCACGGGGGAACTGTTTTTT. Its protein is CATSRSTGELFF.

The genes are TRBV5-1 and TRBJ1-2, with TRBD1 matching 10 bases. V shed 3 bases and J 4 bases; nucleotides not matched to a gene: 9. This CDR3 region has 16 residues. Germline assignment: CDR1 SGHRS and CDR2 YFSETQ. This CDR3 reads CASSSIGTGEGYGYTF. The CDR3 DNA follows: TGCGCCAGCAGCTCAATAGGGACAGGGGAGGGCTATGGCTACACCTTC.

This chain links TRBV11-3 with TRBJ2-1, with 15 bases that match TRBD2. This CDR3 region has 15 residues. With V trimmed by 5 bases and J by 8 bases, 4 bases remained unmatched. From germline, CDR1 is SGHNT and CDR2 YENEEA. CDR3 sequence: CASSVGTSGGHEQFF. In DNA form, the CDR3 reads TGTGCCAGCAGCGTCGGGACTAGCGGGGGGCATGAGCAGTTCTTC.

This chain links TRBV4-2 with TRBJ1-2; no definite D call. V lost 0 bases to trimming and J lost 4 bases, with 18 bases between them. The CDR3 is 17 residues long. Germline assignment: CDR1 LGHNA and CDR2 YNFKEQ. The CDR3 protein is CASSQDVGGKRSYGYTF. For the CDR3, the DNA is TGTGCCAGCAGCCAAGATGTTGGTGGTAAGCGGAGCTATGGCTACACCTTC.

CDR3 nucleotides: TGTGCCAGCAGCTCACGGACCGGGACAGGGGGGAATGAGCAGTTCTTC. As protein: CASSSRTGTGGNEQFF. The rearrangement links TRBV11-3 to TRBJ2-1, with 11 nucleotides matching TRBD1. From germline, CDR1 is SGHNT and CDR2 YENEEA. V lost 4 bases and J lost 7; bases outside the gene matches: 9. The CDR3 spans 16 residues.